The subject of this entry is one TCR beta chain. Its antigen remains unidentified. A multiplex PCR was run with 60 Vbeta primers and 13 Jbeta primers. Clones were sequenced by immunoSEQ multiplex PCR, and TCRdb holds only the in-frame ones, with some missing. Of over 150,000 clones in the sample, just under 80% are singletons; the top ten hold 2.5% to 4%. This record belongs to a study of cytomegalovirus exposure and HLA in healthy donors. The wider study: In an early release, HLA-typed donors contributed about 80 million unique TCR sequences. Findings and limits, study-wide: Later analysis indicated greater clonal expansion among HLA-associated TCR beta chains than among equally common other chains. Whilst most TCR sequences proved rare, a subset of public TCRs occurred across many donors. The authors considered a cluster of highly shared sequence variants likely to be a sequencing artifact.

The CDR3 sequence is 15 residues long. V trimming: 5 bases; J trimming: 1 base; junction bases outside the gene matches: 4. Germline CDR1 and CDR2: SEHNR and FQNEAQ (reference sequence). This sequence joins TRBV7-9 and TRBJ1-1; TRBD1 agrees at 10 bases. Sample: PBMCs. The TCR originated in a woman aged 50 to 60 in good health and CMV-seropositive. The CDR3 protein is CASSPRDRGNTEAFF. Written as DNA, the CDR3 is TGTGCCAGCAGCCCTCGGGACAGGGGGAACACTGAAGCTTTCTTT.